The 6 T cell receptor beta chains presented below share a single source sample, sequenced in a study of shared clonotypes between healthy human individuals. Repertoires were generated with immunoSEQ multiplex PCR, while TCRdb's copy carries only in-frame clones and drops some. The sample lists 1,400,000 or so clones, less than 99% occurring once. Sequencing was performed on naive CD4+ T cells sorted from blood. Subset denoted: CD45RA+ positively selected. The receptors were gathered from a man aged 30-40 years in good health.

The J gene is TRBJ2-3, the V gene TRBV28, with TRBD2 as a possible D gene (5 bases). The CDR3 extends over 15 amino acids. Per the germline V gene, CDR1 is MDHEN and CDR2 is SYDVKM. V lost 10 bases and J lost 0, with 17 bases in between. The DNA of the CDR3 is TGTGCCAACATTCCCCGAGGAGGAAGCACAGATACGCAGTATTTT. Its translation is CANIPRGGSTDTQYF.

The chain carries TRBV4-3 and TRBJ2-1, with a tentative D call TRBD2 (6 bases). CDR1 is LGHNA and CDR2 is YSLEER in the germline V gene. CDR3 length: 15 residues. V lost 3 bases to trimming and J lost 12 bases, with 21 bases between them. The chain's CDR3 is CASSQEGGTLDRQFF. The CDR3 DNA follows: TGCGCCAGCAGCCAGGAGGGTGGGACCCTGGATAGGCAGTTCTTC.

This clone appeared once. The rearrangement uses TRBV10-3 and TRBJ2-7; 8 bases are a match to TRBD2. The trim removed 4 bases at V and 5 bases at J, leaving 7 bases unmatched. The germline V gene has CDR1 ENHRY and CDR2 SYGVKD. This CDR3 contains 14 residues. Here the CDR3 reads CAISAGREVNEQYF. The CDR3 DNA reads TGTGCCATCAGTGCCGGGAGGGAGGTCAACGAGCAGTACTTC.

This clone appeared a single time. The CDR3 nucleotides read TGTGCCAGCAGCGTAGCAGCGGGAGCAGGGTATGAGCAGTTCTTC. This translates into CASSVAAGAGYEQFF. V is TRBV9 and J is TRBJ2-1; 8 bases match TRBD2. In germline, CDR1 is SGDLS, CDR2 YYNGEE. The CDR3 is made up of 15 amino acids. The junction had 7 bases not matched to a gene; V was cut back by 0 bases and J by 8 bases.

V is TRBV6-5 and J is TRBJ2-7; 8 nucleotides agree with TRBD2. The V gene end was trimmed by 7 bases and the J gene end by 4 bases; junction bases not matched to a gene: 12. Germline V lookup: CDR1 MNHEY, CDR2 SVGAGI. The length of the CDR3 is 15 residues. CDR3 nucleotide sequence: TGTGCCAGCAAAAAGGGGCCATTAGCGGGATACGAGCAGTACTTC. Amino acid sequence: CASKKGPLAGYEQYF.

The rearrangement uses TRBV11-2 and TRBJ2-7; maybe TRBD1 (5 bases). This CDR3 has 14 residues. Between the trimmed V and J ends, which lost 6 bases and 1 base, there was a span of 13 bases. Germline V CDR1 and CDR2: SGHAT, FQNNGV. Written as DNA, the CDR3 is TGTGCCAGCAGGGATTGGGGCTTGTCCTACGAGCAGTACTTC. Amino acid sequence: CASRDWGLSYEQYF.